These 26 T cell receptor beta chains originate from one sample sequenced in a study of long-term antiretroviral therapy in people with HIV. Survey-level immunoSEQ v3.0 assays were run. TCRdb keeps only in-frame clones here, not all; method: immunoSEQ multiplex PCR. Here the sample spans over 10,000 clones, roughly 80% being singletons. The source material was unsorted PBMCs, sampled 0.5 years before starting antiretroviral therapy. These TCRs come from a woman aged 40 to 50 with HIV.

The chain carries TRBV7-2 and TRBJ2-3; 9 bases fit TRBD1. Looked up from germline, CDR1 is SGHTA and CDR2 is FQGNSA. Trimming took 2 bases from V and 7 from J; bases not matched to a gene: 7. The CDR3 spans 15 residues. The chain's CDR3 is CASSLLGGQGYTQYF. The CDR3 DNA follows: TGTGCCAGCAGCTTATTAGGCGGACAGGGGTATACGCAGTATTTT.

The V call is TRBV7-2, the J call TRBJ2-3; 8 nucleotides line up with TRBD2. The CDR3 spans 15 residues. Germline loops: CDR1 SGHTA, CDR2 FQGNSA. Trimming at V came to 0 bases and at J to 5 bases, leaving 4 bases not matched to a gene. CDR3 loop: CASSLARRGEDTQYF. CDR3 nucleotide sequence: TGTGCCAGCAGCTTAGCGCGGCGGGGGGAAGATACGCAGTATTTT.

This clone was observed once. The chain combines TRBV25-1 with TRBJ2-3; D may be TRBD1 or TRBD2 (5 bases each). The V end was cut by 6 bases, the J end by 0 bases, with 7 bases between. The V gene's germline CDR1 is MGHDK and CDR2 SYGVNS. The CDR3 is 13 amino acids. The CDR3 is CASSRDSTDTQYF. The DNA for the CDR3 is TGTGCCAGCAGCCGGGACAGCACAGATACGCAGTATTTT.

The chain has TRBV4-3 and TRBJ2-5; D assignment may be TRBD1 or TRBD2 (6 bases each). Trimming removed 3 bases at V and 2 bases at J, with 13 bases between. The CDR3 has 15 residues. Germline-derived CDR1 and CDR2 are LGHNA and YSLEER. The CDR3 DNA reads as TGCGCCAGCAGCCAGGGGGGCGGCCCTCAAGAGACCCAGTACTTC. The encoded protein is CASSQGGGPQETQYF.

The chain is built from TRBV18 and TRBJ2-5; D is unclear. CDR3 length: 13 residues. Germline V gene sequence: CDR1 KGHSH, CDR2 LQKENI. The V gene lost 2 bases and the J gene lost 2 bases, with 6 bases spanning the gap. CDR3 residues: CASSPGLQETQYF. CDR3 DNA: TGTGCCAGCTCACCAGGGTTGCAAGAGACCCAGTACTTC.

The J gene is TRBJ1-4, the V gene TRBV29-1; perhaps TRBD1 as D (5 bases). Germline CDR1 reads SQVTM; CDR2 reads ANQGSEA. This CDR3 comprises 14 residues. V lost 4 bases and J lost 8, with 17 bases in between. Here the CDR3 reads CSVGGSGTGEKLFF. The CDR3 DNA reads TGCAGCGTTGGCGGATCGGGGACGGGGGAAAAACTGTTTTTT.

This rearrangement joins TRBV9 to TRBJ2-2; D is unresolved. CDR1 is SGDLS and CDR2 is YYNGEE in the germline V gene. V was trimmed by 3 bases and J by 0 bases, leaving 18 bases between them. The CDR3 extends over 18 amino acids. Here the CDR3 reads CASSAGLPYSPNTGELFF. DNA for the CDR3: TGTGCCAGCAGCGCCGGTCTACCCTACTCTCCGAACACCGGGGAGCTGTTTTTT.

The chain carries TRBV5-8 and TRBJ2-7; D is possibly TRBD1 (6 bases). Between the trimmed V and J ends, which lost 2 bases and 3 bases, there was a span of 12 bases. The CDR3 is 14 residues long. CDR1 and CDR2 from the germline V gene are SGHTS and YDEGEE. CDR3 nucleotide sequence: TGTGCCAGCAGCTTTAGTCAGGGGAACTACGAGCAGTACTTC. Amino acid sequence: CASSFSQGNYEQYF.

The chain has TRBV7-9 and TRBJ1-5, with 9 nucleotides matching TRBD1. CDR3 size: 14 residues. Germline V gene sequence: CDR1 SEHNR, CDR2 FQNEAQ (reference sequence). Trimming took 5 bases from V and 5 from J; bases not matched to a gene: 4. CDR3 DNA sequence: TGTGCCAGCAGCGGGGACAGGGACGATCAGCCCCAGCATTTT. Protein product: CASSGDRDDQPQHF.

The chain employs TRBV2 and TRBJ1-1; D is unclear. This CDR3 region has 13 residues. Germline loops: CDR1 SNHLY, CDR2 FYNNEI. V lost 3 bases, J lost 5 bases, and 10 bases lay in between. The CDR3 DNA reads TGTGCCAGCAGTGATTGGTGGCAAACTGAAGCTTTCTTT. Encoded protein: CASSDWWQTEAFF.

This clone was detected a few times. The chain combines TRBV30 with TRBJ1-6; tentatively, D is TRBD1 (5 bases). Per the germline V gene, CDR1 is GTSNPN and CDR2 is SVGIG (reference sequence). V dropped 4 bases and J dropped 10 bases, with 11 bases sitting between them. This CDR3 has 12 residues. This CDR3 is CAWTQGHSPLHF. Written as DNA, the CDR3 is TGTGCCTGGACGCAGGGCCACTCACCCCTCCACTTT.

This chain joins TRBV4-2 and TRBJ2-7; 10 bases fit TRBD2. J lost 4 bases, V lost 0 bases, and 9 bases had no gene match. The CDR3 runs 17 residues. Germline CDR1 reads LGHNA; CDR2 reads YNFKEQ. CDR3 sequence (DNA): TGTGCCAGCAGCCAAGATCAGCCTAGCGGGAGTTCTTACGAGCAGTACTTC. The encoded protein is CASSQDQPSGSSYEQYF.

The rearrangement links TRBV5-4 to TRBJ2-2, with 7 bases identical to TRBD2. Per germline, CDR1 SGHNT and CDR2 YYREEE (reference sequence). The CDR3 spans 15 residues. V lost 2 bases to trimming and J lost 2 bases; unmatched junction nucleotides: 3. The CDR3 DNA is TGTGCCAGCAGCTTAAGGGACTACAACACCGGGGAGCTGTTTTTT. Protein product: CASSLRDYNTGELFF. The full variable domain, its missing parts supplied by reference TRBV5-4 and TRBJ2-2, is ETGVTQSPTHLIKTRGQQVTLRCSSQSGHNTVSWYQQALGQGPQFIFQYYREEENGRGNFPPRFSGLQFPNYSSELNVNALELDDSALYLCASSLRDYNTGELFFGEGSRLTVL.

V is TRBV19 and J is TRBJ2-7; a weak D match, TRBD2 (6 bases). Trimming took off 1 base at V and 2 bases at J, with 12 bases between the two ends. The CDR3 runs to 15 residues. Germline V gene lookup returns CDR1 LNHDA and CDR2 SQIVND (reference sequence). The CDR3 loop is CASSIGGSGTYEQYF. The CDR3 coding sequence is TGTGCCAGTAGTATAGGGGGTAGCGGTACCTACGAGCAGTACTTC.

The V gene is TRBV7-9, the J gene TRBJ2-7; a possible D gene is TRBD1 (6 bases). The CDR3 runs 16 residues. Trimming removed 5 bases from V and 3 bases from J, with 20 bases in between. CDR1 SEHNR and CDR2 FQNEAQ come from the germline V gene (reference sequence). CDR3 amino acids: CASSPSRDIGNYEQYF. CDR3 DNA sequence: TGTGCCAGCAGCCCAAGCCGGGACATCGGGAACTACGAGCAGTACTTC.

The V call is TRBV23-1, the J call TRBJ2-2, with 8 positions matching TRBD2. TRBV23-1 is treated as an ORF (open reading frame) with a function not yet certain. The CDR3 loop spans 15 amino acids. Trimming at V came to 3 bases and at J to 1 base, leaving 1 base not matched to a gene. Here the CDR3 reads CASSQAGGNTGELFF. CDR3 bases: TGCGCCAGCAGTCAGGCGGGAGGGAACACCGGGGAGCTGTTTTTT.

The chain joins TRBV7-9 to TRBJ1-2, with a weak D call TRBD1 (5 bases). The CDR3 is made up of 13 amino acids. V was trimmed by 1 base and J by 7 bases, leaving 10 bases between them. Germline CDR1 reads SEHNR; CDR2 reads FQNEAQ (reference sequence). CDR3 bases: TGTGCCAGCAGCTTAGAAGGGACGGGTGGCTACACCTTC. This translates into CASSLEGTGGYTF.

This chain joins TRBV19 and TRBJ1-1; TRBD1 agrees at 9 bases. The CDR3 spans 14 residues. The V gene end was trimmed by 7 bases and the J gene end by 4 bases; junction bases not matched to a gene: 7. The germline gives CDR1 LNHDA, CDR2 SQIVND (reference sequence). The DNA for the CDR3 is TGTGCCAGTATGGGACAGGGAGCCGGCACTGAAGCTTTCTTT. Encoded protein: CASMGQGAGTEAFF.

The chain recombines TRBV25-1 with TRBJ2-7, with 8 bases aligning to TRBD2. CDR1 is MGHDK, CDR2 SYGVNS, per germline. The CDR3 sequence is 17 residues long. J gave up 5 bases and V 3 bases, and 15 bases lay outside the gene matches. This CDR3 reads CASSDPTGDREGNEQYF. The CDR3 DNA follows: TGTGCCAGCAGTGACCCCACCGGGGATCGGGAGGGGAACGAGCAGTACTTC.

This chain connects TRBV29-1 to TRBJ2-7, with D possibly matching TRBD1 (6 bases). The CDR3 has 13 amino acids. The germline gives CDR1 SQVTM, CDR2 ANQGSEA. V was clipped by 8 bases and J by 5 bases, with 19 bases between them. The CDR3 DNA reads as TGCAGCCCTGTTGCAGGGGAAGTACACGAGCAGTACTTC. Residues: CSPVAGEVHEQYF.

The J gene is TRBJ2-7, the V gene TRBV6-6; possibly TRBD2 for D (6 bases). The CDR3 is made up of 13 amino acids. Deletions cut 5 bases from V and 3 bases from J, with 11 bases between. Germline CDR1 reads MNHNY; CDR2 reads SVGAGI (reference sequence). In DNA form, the CDR3 reads TGTGCCAGCAGTCGCGGGGCCTTCTACGAGCAGTACTTC. This sequence encodes CASSRGAFYEQYF.

This chain links TRBV30 with TRBJ2-5; TRBD2 matches 8 bases. Germline lookup yields CDR1 GTSNPN and CDR2 SVGIG (reference sequence). The CDR3 consists of 15 residues. V shed 0 bases, J shed 0 bases, and the junction held 3 bases outside the gene matches. The CDR3 DNA is TGTGCCTGGAGTGTCGGCGGGGGGTACCAAGAGACCCAGTACTTC. It codes for CAWSVGGGYQETQYF.

The chain joins TRBV9 to TRBJ1-1; D is unclear. CDR3 length: 16 amino acids. V dropped 5 bases and J dropped 1 base, with 18 bases sitting between them. Germline V gives CDR1 SGDLS, CDR2 YYNGEE. The CDR3 spells CASSPRAAESNTEAFF. CDR3 nucleotide sequence: TGTGCCAGCAGTCCGCGGGCCGCGGAGTCGAACACTGAAGCTTTCTTT.

V usage is TRBV7-9 and J usage is TRBJ2-6; no clear D gene. Trimming removed 3 bases at V and 1 base at J, with 16 bases between. Germline V gene lookup returns CDR1 SEHNR and CDR2 FQNEAQ (reference sequence). CDR3 size: 18 residues. CDR3 amino acids: CASSFGYNRESGANVLTF. The CDR3 nucleotides read TGTGCCAGCAGCTTCGGTTACAACAGAGAGTCTGGGGCCAACGTCCTGACTTTC.

This rearrangement joins TRBV13 to TRBJ1-1; a weak D match, TRBD1 (5 bases). The CDR3 totals 13 residues. Germline V gives CDR1 PRHDT, CDR2 FYEKMQ (reference sequence). Trimming left V 0 bases short and J 4 bases short, with 6 bases between. CDR3: CASSLGGATEAFF. CDR3 in DNA: TGTGCCAGCAGCTTAGGCGGGGCCACTGAAGCTTTCTTT.

The chain links TRBV11-2 to TRBJ2-3; the D gene is possibly TRBD2 (5 bases). CDR1 is SGHAT and CDR2 is FQNNGV in the germline V gene. This CDR3 has 16 amino acids. Trimming cost V 3 bases and J 0 bases, with 13 bases left between them. CDR3 bases: TGTGCCAGCAGCTTTACACTAGAGAGTAGCACAGATACGCAGTATTTT. It yields the protein CASSFTLESSTDTQYF.